The clone carrying this TCR beta chain was detected only a few times. This record comes from a study of blood T cell repertoires in COVID-19. For the study at large: Donors in the United States, Italy and Spain gave samples during acute or convalescent COVID-19.

The CDR3 runs 15 residues. Trimming pared 2 bases from V and 1 base from J, leaving 9 bases between. CDR1 and CDR2 (germline): MNHNS, SASEGT. The table came from immunoSEQ multiplex PCR; TCRdb's copy has only in-frame clones and leaves some out. This table has under 250,000 clones, around 80% appearing once. V and J are TRBV6-1 and TRBJ1-5; possible D gene TRBD1, 6 bases. Specimen: peripheral blood. The sequence derives from a woman in her sixties or seventies who had recovered from COVID-19. The CDR3 DNA sequence: TGTGCCAGCAGTGAACAGGGGATAAGCAATCAGCCCCAGCATTTT. This translates into CASSEQGISNQPQHF.